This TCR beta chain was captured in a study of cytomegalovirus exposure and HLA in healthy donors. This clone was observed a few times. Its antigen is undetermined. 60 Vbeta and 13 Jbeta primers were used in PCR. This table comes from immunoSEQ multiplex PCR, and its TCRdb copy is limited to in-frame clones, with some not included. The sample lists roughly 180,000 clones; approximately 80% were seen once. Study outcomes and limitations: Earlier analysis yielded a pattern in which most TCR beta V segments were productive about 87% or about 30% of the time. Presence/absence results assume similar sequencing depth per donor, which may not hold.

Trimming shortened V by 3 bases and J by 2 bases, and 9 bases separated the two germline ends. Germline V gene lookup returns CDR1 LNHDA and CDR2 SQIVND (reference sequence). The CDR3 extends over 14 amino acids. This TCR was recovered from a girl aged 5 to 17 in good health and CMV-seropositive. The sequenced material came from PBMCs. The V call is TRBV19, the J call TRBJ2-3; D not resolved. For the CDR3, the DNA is TGTGCCAGTAGTATCGGTTTCTACACAGATACGCAGTATTTT. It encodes CASSIGFYTDTQYF.